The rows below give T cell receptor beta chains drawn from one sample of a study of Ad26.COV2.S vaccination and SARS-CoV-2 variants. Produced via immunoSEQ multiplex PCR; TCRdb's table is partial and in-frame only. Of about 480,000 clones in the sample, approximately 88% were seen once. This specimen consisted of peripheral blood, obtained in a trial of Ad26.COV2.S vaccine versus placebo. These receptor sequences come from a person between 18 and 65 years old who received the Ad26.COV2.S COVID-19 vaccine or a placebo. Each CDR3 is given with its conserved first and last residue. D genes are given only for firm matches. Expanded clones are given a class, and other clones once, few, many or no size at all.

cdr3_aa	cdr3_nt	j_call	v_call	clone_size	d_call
CASRAGVLHQHF	TGTGCCAGCAGGGCGGGGGTCCTTCACCAGCATTTT	TRBJ1-5	TRBV6-5	NA	NA
CASSVRSEAYEQYF	TGTGCCAGCAGCGTCCGAAGCGAGGCCTACGAGCAGTACTTC	TRBJ2-7	TRBV9	NA	NA
CASSFSGREAETQYF	TGTGCCAGCAGCTTTAGCGGGAGAGAGGCGGAGACCCAGTACTTC	TRBJ2-5	TRBV5-4	NA	TRBD2
CASLSGAPRNEQFF	TGTGCCAGTCTTTCAGGGGCGCCGAGGAATGAGCAGTTCTTC	TRBJ2-1	TRBV19	NA	NA
CASSPLGTVGSQNYGYTF	TGTGCCAGCTCACCACTCGGGACGGTGGGCAGTCAGAACTATGGCTACACCTTC	TRBJ1-2	TRBV18	NA	NA
CASSIGERNTDTQYF	TGTGCCAGTAGTATAGGGGAGCGGAACACAGATACGCAGTATTTT	TRBJ2-3	TRBV19	NA	NA
CASSLVVSPRYF	TGTGCCAGCAGCTTAGTGGTCAGCCCAAGATACTTC	TRBJ1-2	TRBV11-3	NA	NA
CASSPTRGASNQPQHF	TGTGCCAGCAGTCCGACACGGGGAGCCAGCAATCAGCCCCAGCATTTT	TRBJ1-5	TRBV28	once	NA
CASSLRRETDTQYF	TGTGCCAGCAGCCTACGGCGGGAGACAGATACGCAGTATTTT	TRBJ2-3	TRBV28	NA	TRBD2
CASSPPRSNYGYTF	TGCGCCAGCAGCCCCCCCCGGTCAAACTATGGCTACACCTTC	TRBJ1-2	TRBV5-1	few	NA
CASSLRSALGNTIYF	TGTGCCAGCAGCTTGAGGTCTGCCCTTGGAAACACCATATATTTT	TRBJ1-3	TRBV5-6	NA	NA
CASKFLDSEAFF	TGTGCCAGCAAATTCTTGGATTCCGAAGCTTTCTTT	TRBJ1-1	TRBV2	NA	NA
CASSSYEKLFF	TGTGCCAGTAGTAGTTATGAAAAACTGTTTTTT	TRBJ1-4	TRBV19	NA	NA
CASSGTGGSTDTQYF	TGTGCCAGCTCGGGGACAGGAGGCAGCACAGATACGCAGTATTTT	TRBJ2-3	TRBV19	NA	TRBD1
CATSRERGSTGNTIYF	TGTGCCACCAGCAGAGAACGGGGATCAACTGGAAACACCATATATTTT	TRBJ1-3	TRBV15	NA	NA
CASEGTNTGELFF	TGTGCCAGCGAAGGGACGAACACCGGGGAGCTGTTTTTT	TRBJ2-2	TRBV28	NA	NA
CAWKQSSYEQYF	TGTGCCTGGAAACAGAGCTCCTACGAGCAGTACTTC	TRBJ2-7	TRBV30	NA	NA
CASNRSGRFYEQYF	TGTGCCAGCAATCGAAGCGGGAGGTTCTACGAGCAGTACTTC	TRBJ2-7	TRBV6-5	NA	TRBD2
CASSLWGAGKTGELFF	TGTGCCAGCAGTTTATGGGGGGCTGGTAAAACCGGGGAGCTGTTTTTT	TRBJ2-2	TRBV28	NA	NA
CASKEGGVSNEQFF	TGTGCCAGCAAGGAGGGGGGGGTTAGCAATGAGCAGTTCTTC	TRBJ2-1	TRBV28	NA	NA
CASSVGQRIGELFF	TGTGCCAGCAGTGTGGGACAGAGAATCGGGGAGCTGTTTTTT	TRBJ2-2	TRBV2	NA	TRBD1
CATSRVGHRGYTEAFF	TGTGCCACCAGCAGAGTAGGACACAGAGGTTACACTGAAGCTTTCTTT	TRBJ1-1	TRBV15	NA	NA
CASSIARASSYEQYF	TGTGCCAGTAGTATTGCACGGGCGAGCTCCTACGAGCAGTACTTC	TRBJ2-7	TRBV19	NA	NA
CASSLHQGAGNSPLHF	TGTGCCAGCAGTTTACACCAGGGGGCGGGTAATTCACCCCTCCACTTT	TRBJ1-6	TRBV28	NA	TRBD1
CASSMADYGYTF	TGTGCCAGCAGCATGGCAGACTATGGCTACACCTTC	TRBJ1-2	TRBV12-3/TRBV12-4	NA	NA
CASSFSRGTGANVLTF	TGTGCCAGCAGCTTTAGTCGCGGGACTGGGGCCAACGTCCTGACTTTC	TRBJ2-6	TRBV5-6	NA	NA
CASSVVPDNESEAFF	TGTGCCAGCAGCGTAGTACCGGACAATGAGTCTGAAGCTTTCTTT	TRBJ1-1	TRBV9	NA	NA
CASSSPTGETQYF	TGTGCCAGTAGTTCCCCTACGGGGGAGACCCAGTACTTC	TRBJ2-5	TRBV19	NA	NA
CASRVEGPGPNSNQPQHF	TGTGCCAGCAGGGTTGAGGGCCCGGGACCGAATAGCAATCAGCCCCAGCATTTT	TRBJ1-5	TRBV27	NA	NA
CASSEAGGLQPQHF	TGTGCCAGCAGTGAAGCTGGGGGACTCCAGCCCCAGCATTTT	TRBJ1-5	TRBV6-1	NA	NA
CASSYNRGTINQPQHF	TGTGCCAGCAGTTACAACAGGGGGACAATCAATCAGCCCCAGCATTTT	TRBJ1-5	TRBV6-2/TRBV6-3	NA	TRBD1
CAWSVLGGIQETQYF	TGTGCCTGGAGTGTATTGGGGGGCATCCAAGAGACCCAGTACTTC	TRBJ2-5	TRBV30	NA	NA
CAWSSGSSYNEQFF	TGTGCCTGGAGCAGCGGAAGCTCCTACAATGAGCAGTTCTTC	TRBJ2-1	TRBV30	NA	NA
CASSLVGEGNIQYF	TGCGCCAGCAGCTTGGTCGGAGAGGGGAACATTCAGTACTTC	TRBJ2-4	TRBV5-1	NA	NA
CASSSGIYEQYF	TGCGCCAGCAGCTCAGGGATCTACGAGCAGTACTTC	TRBJ2-7	TRBV5-1	NA	NA
CASSDGNSYEQYF	TGCGCCAGCTCAGACGGAAACTCCTACGAGCAGTACTTC	TRBJ2-7	TRBV5-1	NA	NA
CASSSYHGQGGTGELFF	TGTGCCAGCAGTTCCTACCATGGGCAGGGTGGCACCGGGGAGCTGTTTTTT	TRBJ2-2	TRBV28	NA	NA
CASSVGQLNTEAFF	TGTGCCAGCAGCGTAGGGCAGCTGAACACTGAAGCTTTCTTT	TRBJ1-1	TRBV9	NA	NA
CASSLGWRWSYNEQFF	TGTGCCAGCAGCTTAGGTTGGCGGTGGTCCTACAATGAGCAGTTCTTC	TRBJ2-1	TRBV7-8	NA	NA